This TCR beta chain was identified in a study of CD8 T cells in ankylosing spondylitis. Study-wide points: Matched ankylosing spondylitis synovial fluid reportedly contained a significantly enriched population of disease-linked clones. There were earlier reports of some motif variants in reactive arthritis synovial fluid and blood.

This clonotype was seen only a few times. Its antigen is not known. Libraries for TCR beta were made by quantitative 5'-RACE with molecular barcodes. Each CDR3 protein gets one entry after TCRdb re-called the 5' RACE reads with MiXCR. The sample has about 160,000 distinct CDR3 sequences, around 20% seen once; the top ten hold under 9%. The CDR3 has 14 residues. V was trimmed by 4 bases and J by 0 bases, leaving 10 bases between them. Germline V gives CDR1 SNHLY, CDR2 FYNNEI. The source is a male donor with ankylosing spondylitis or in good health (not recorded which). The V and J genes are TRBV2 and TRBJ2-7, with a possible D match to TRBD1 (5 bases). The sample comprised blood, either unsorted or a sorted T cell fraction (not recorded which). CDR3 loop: CASSVGGHSYEQYF. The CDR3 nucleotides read TGTGCCAGCAGTGTCGGCGGACACTCCTACGAGCAGTACTTC.